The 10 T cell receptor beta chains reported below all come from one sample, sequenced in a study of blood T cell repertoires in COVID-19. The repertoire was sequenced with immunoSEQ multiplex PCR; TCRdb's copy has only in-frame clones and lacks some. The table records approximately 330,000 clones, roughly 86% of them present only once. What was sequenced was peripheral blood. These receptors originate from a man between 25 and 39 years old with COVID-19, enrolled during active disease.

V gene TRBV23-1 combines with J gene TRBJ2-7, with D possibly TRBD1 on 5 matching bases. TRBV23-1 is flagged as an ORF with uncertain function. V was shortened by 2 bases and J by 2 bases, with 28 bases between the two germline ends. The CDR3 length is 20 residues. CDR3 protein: CASSQPHRQPSYLFPYEQYF. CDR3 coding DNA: TGCGCCAGCAGTCAACCTCACAGACAGCCCTCTTACCTCTTTCCCTACGAGCAGTACTTC.

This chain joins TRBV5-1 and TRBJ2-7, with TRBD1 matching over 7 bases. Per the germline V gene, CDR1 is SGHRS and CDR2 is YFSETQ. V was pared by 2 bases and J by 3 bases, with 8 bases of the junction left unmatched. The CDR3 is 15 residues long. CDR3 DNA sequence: TGCGCCAGCAGCTTTTTCACAGGGGAAGGCTACGAGCAGTACTTC. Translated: CASSFFTGEGYEQYF.

In DNA, the CDR3 is TGTGCCAGCTCACCTGGGCAAAACAACTACGAGCAGTACTTC. Its translation is CASSPGQNNYEQYF. V and J are TRBV18 and TRBJ2-7; no clear D gene. Trimming took 3 bases from V and 3 from J, leaving 12 bases between them. This CDR3 has 14 amino acids. CDR1 KGHSH and CDR2 LQKENI come from the germline V gene.

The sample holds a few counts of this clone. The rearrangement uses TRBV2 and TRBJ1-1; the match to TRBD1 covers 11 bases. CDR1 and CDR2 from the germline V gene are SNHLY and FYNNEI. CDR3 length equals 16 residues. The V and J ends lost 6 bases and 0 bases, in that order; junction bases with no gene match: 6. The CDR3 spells CASRPRTGGMNTEAFF. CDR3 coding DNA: TGTGCCAGCAGACCTCGGACAGGGGGCATGAACACTGAAGCTTTCTTT. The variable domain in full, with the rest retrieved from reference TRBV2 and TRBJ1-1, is EPEVTQTPSHQVTQMGQEVILRCVPISNHLYFYWYRQILGQKVEFLVSFYNNEISEKSEIFDDQFSVERPDGSNFTLKIRSTKLEDSAMYFCASRPRTGGMNTEAFFGQGTRLTVV.

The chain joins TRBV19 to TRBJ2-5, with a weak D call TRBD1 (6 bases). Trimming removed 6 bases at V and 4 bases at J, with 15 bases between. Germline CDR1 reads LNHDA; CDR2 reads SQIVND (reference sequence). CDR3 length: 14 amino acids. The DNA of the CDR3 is TGTGCCAGTAGGGTCACAGGGCTGGGAGAGACCCAGTACTTC. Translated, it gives CASRVTGLGETQYF.

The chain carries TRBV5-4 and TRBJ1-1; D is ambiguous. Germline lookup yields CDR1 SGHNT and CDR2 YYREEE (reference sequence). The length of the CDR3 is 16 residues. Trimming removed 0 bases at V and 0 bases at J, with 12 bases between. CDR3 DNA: TGTGCCAGCAGCTTGGTGTCTCAGGATATGAACACTGAAGCTTTCTTT. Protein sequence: CASSLVSQDMNTEAFF.

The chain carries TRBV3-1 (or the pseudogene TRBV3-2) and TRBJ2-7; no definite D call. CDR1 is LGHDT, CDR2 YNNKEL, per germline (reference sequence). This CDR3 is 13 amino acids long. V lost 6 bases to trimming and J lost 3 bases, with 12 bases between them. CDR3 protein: CASSVHSGYEQYF. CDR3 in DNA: TGTGCCAGCAGTGTCCATTCAGGCTACGAGCAGTACTTC.

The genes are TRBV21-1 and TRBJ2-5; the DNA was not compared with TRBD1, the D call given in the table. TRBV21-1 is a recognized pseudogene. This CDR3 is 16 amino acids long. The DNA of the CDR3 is TGTGCCAGCAGCATATCACCGGGACAGGGGAAAGAGACCCAGTACTTC. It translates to CASSISPGQGKETQYF.

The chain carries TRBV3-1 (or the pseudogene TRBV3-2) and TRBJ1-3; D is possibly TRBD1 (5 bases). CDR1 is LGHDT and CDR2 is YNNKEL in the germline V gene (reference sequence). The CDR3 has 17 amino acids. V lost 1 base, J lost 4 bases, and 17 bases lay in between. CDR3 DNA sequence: TGTGCCAGCAGCCAAGTGCGGACACTCGGTGGAGGAAACACCATATATTTT. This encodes CASSQVRTLGGGNTIYF.

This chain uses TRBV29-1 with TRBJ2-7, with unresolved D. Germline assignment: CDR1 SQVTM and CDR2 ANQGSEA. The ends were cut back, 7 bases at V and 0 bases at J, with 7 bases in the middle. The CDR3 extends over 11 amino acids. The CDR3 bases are TGCAGCGCCCGTTCCTCCTACGAGCAGTACTTC. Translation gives CSARSSYEQYF.